These 26 T cell receptor beta chains were all obtained from the same sample, sequenced in a study of T-cell reconstitution after alpha-beta-depleted transplantation in children. TCRbeta library preparation incorporated unique molecular identifiers. TCRdb reprocessed the PCR reads via MiXCR and lists one record per CDR3 protein. The sample lists 44,000 or so distinct CDR3 sequences, roughly 8.7% seen once, with 27% in the top ten. The sample was PBMCs, mostly from graft donor cells, taken 60 days after TCRalphabeta/CD19-depleted stem cell transplant. The receptors derive from a male patient aged 2-10 years who had a stem cell transplant for chronic granulomatous disease, so the T cells may come from the graft donor.

In its sample, this clonotype is medium-sized. This chain joins TRBV9 and TRBJ2-5; D may be TRBD2 (5 bases). Germline CDR1 is SGDLS and CDR2 is YYNGEE. V lost 2 bases, J lost 4 bases, and 15 bases lay in between. The CDR3 is made up of 15 amino acids. The CDR3, as DNA: TGTGCCAGCAGCGTGGCGTCGAGGGTGGGAGAGACCCAGTACTTC. Translation: CASSVASRVGETQYF.

This clonotype came up many times. The V and J genes are TRBV13 and TRBJ2-1, with 7 bases fitting TRBD2. The CDR3 totals 16 residues. After removal of 4 bases from V and 9 bases from J, the junction contained 15 bases not matched to a gene. Germline CDR1 is PRHDT and CDR2 is FYEKMQ (reference sequence). The CDR3 sequence is CASSSLGGFTRGEQFF. DNA for the CDR3: TGTGCCAGCAGCTCGCTGGGAGGGTTTACAAGGGGTGAGCAGTTCTTC.

This clonotype appeared many times. This chain joins TRBV6-1 and TRBJ2-1; 9 bases fit TRBD1. The CDR3 is 13 residues long. V trimming: 4 bases; J trimming: 9 bases; junction bases outside the gene matches: 4. Germline-derived CDR1 and CDR2 are MNHNS and SASEGT. The CDR3 region has the DNA TGTGCCAGCAGTGTGACAGGGGGTACTGAGCAGTTCTTC. This codes for CASSVTGGTEQFF.

There are many counts of this clonotype. The chain joins TRBV4-2 to TRBJ2-1; TRBD2 agrees at 8 bases. The CDR3 is 17 amino acids. CDR1 is LGHNA, CDR2 YNFKEQ, per germline. Trimming cost V 3 bases and J 2 bases; bases outside gene matches: 9. CDR3 residues: CASSHRRLAQTYNEQFF. The CDR3 DNA is TGTGCCAGCAGCCATAGGCGACTAGCGCAGACCTACAATGAGCAGTTCTTC.

There are many counts of this clonotype. V gene TRBV5-1 combines with J gene TRBJ2-5; 10 nucleotides match TRBD2. The V and J ends lost 0 bases and 11 bases, in that order; junction bases with no gene match: 13. This CDR3 has 16 amino acids. The V gene's germline CDR1 is SGHRS and CDR2 YFSETQ. CDR3 region: CASSLGSGRPEEPQYF. CDR3 nucleotide sequence: TGCGCCAGCAGCTTGGGTAGCGGGAGGCCCGAGGAGCCACAGTACTTC.

This clonotype was seen repeatedly, ten times or more. The chain is built from TRBV12-3 or TRBV12-4 and TRBJ2-5, with TRBD2 matching over 9 bases. CDR3 size: 16 residues. After removal of 2 bases from V and 2 bases from J, the junction contained 6 bases not matched to a gene. CDR3 in amino acids: CASSLYSGRKQETQYF. In DNA form, the CDR3 reads TGTGCCAGCAGTTTATATAGCGGGAGAAAACAAGAGACCCAGTACTTC.

The chain recombines TRBV23-1 with TRBJ2-1; no firm D call. TRBV23-1 is an ORF, and what it does is uncertain. The CDR3 sequence is 12 residues long. V lost 6 bases, J lost 8 bases, and 11 bases lay in between. DNA of the CDR3: TGCGCCAGCAGCCGTTTAGGACATGAGCAGTTCTTC. Encoded protein: CASSRLGHEQFF.

Comment on this clonotype: This may arise from a read error, as a much more abundant clone is one base away. The chain recombines TRBV29-1 with TRBJ1-1; the D gene is possibly TRBD1 (6 bases). V was pared by 5 bases and J by 4 bases, with 11 bases between. Per germline, CDR1 SQVTM and CDR2 ANQGSEA. The CDR3 is 12 residues long. CDR3 amino acids: CSVITGRTEAFF. The CDR3, as DNA: TGCAGCGTTATCACAGGGCGCACTGAAGCTTTCTTT.

This clonotype was recorded a few times. This chain connects TRBV19 to TRBJ2-7; D might be TRBD2 (5 bases). The CDR3 is made up of 15 amino acids. Trimming left V 3 bases short and J 2 bases short, with 14 bases between. CDR1 LNHDA and CDR2 SQIVND come from the germline V gene (reference sequence). As DNA, the CDR3 is TGTGCCAGTAGTATGAGTTCCAGCGGCCCCTACGAGCAGTACTTC. Protein: CASSMSSSGPYEQYF.

This clonotype was seen many times. V and J are TRBV3-1 and TRBJ2-1; the match to TRBD2 covers 9 bases. The CDR3 extends over 17 amino acids. Per the germline V gene, CDR1 is LGHDT and CDR2 is YNNKEL (reference sequence). Germline trimming cut 4 bases from V and 9 bases from J; bases unmatched to any gene: 16. DNA for the CDR3: TGTGCCAGCAGCCCCGGGGTAGCGGGAGCCTTGAAGGGTGAGCAGTTCTTC. Translation: CASSPGVAGALKGEQFF.

This clonotype occurred many times. The chain couples TRBV11-2 to TRBJ2-7; tentative D call: TRBD2 (6 bases). The germline gives CDR1 SGHAT, CDR2 FQNNGV. The ends were cut back, 1 base at V and 3 bases at J, with 16 bases in the middle. The CDR3 is made up of 16 amino acids. CDR3 protein: CASSLGVFGSFYEQYF. The DNA of the CDR3 is TGTGCCAGCAGCTTAGGGGTTTTCGGGAGTTTCTACGAGCAGTACTTC.

In this sample, this clonotype turned up a few times. The gene calls are TRBV7-9 and TRBJ2-1; possibly TRBD1 or TRBD2 for D (6 bases each). CDR1 and CDR2 (germline): SEHNR, FQNEAQ (reference sequence). The V end was cut by 5 bases, the J end by 10 bases, with 21 bases between. The CDR3 has 15 residues. The CDR3 nucleotides are TGTGCCAGCAGCCCCCCCCCGCAGAGGAGGGGGGAGCAGTTCTTC. It specifies CASSPPPQRRGEQFF. Full variable domain (outside the CDR3, taken from reference TRBV7-9 and TRBJ2-1): DTGVSQNPRHKITKRGQNVTFRCDPISEHNRLYWYRQTLGQGPEFLTYFQNEAQLEKSRLLSDRFSAERPKGSFSTLEIQRTEQGDSAMYLCASSPPPQRRGEQFFGPGTRLTVL.

This clonotype showed up many times. The V call is TRBV5-1, the J call TRBJ2-2, with D possibly being TRBD2 (6 bases). Germline CDR1 and CDR2: SGHRS and YFSETQ. This CDR3 region has 15 residues. Trimming took 3 bases from V and 4 from J, leaving 13 bases between them. CDR3 nucleotides: TGCGCCAGCAGCTGGGGGGATAAGACCACCGGGGAGCTGTTTTTT. This codes for CASSWGDKTTGELFF.

This clonotype showed up many times. The chain joins TRBV9 to TRBJ2-1, with 10 nucleotides matching TRBD1. The trim removed 5 bases at V and 6 bases at J, leaving 5 bases unmatched. The CDR3 consists of 14 residues. Germline loops: CDR1 SGDLS, CDR2 YYNGEE. In DNA form, the CDR3 reads TGTGCCAGCAGTTGGGACAGGGGTGGCAATGAGCAGTTCTTC. Protein: CASSWDRGGNEQFF.

This clonotype was counted a few times. J is TRBJ1-3 and V is TRBV6-5; D not resolved. CDR3 length equals 14 residues. CDR1 and CDR2 from the germline V gene are MNHEY and SVGAGI. Trimming took 2 bases from V and 3 from J, leaving 8 bases between them. For the CDR3, the DNA is TGTGCCAGCAGTTACGGGGTTGGTGGAAACACCATATATTTT. It codes for CASSYGVGGNTIYF.

The table lists this clonotype with many counts. The V and J genes are TRBV28 and TRBJ2-5, with TRBD2 matching over 10 bases. There are 14 residues in the CDR3. CDR1 and CDR2 (germline): MDHEN, SYDVKM. The V segment lost 2 bases and the J segment 3 bases; nucleotides outside the gene matches: 0. The CDR3 DNA reads TGTGCCAGCAGTTTAACTAGCGGGAAAGAGACCCAGTACTTC. This sequence encodes CASSLTSGKETQYF.

This clonotype was recorded a few times. The chain is built from TRBV20-1 and TRBJ2-1; 11 bases map to TRBD2. This CDR3 comprises 17 residues. Looked up from germline, CDR1 is DFQATT and CDR2 is SNEGSKA (reference sequence). Trimming at V came to 6 bases and at J to 4 bases, leaving 14 bases not matched to a gene. The CDR3 region has the DNA TGCAGTGCGTTAGGGGGCCCCGGGACTAGCGGTTACAATGAGCAGTTCTTC. Translation: CSALGGPGTSGYNEQFF.

There are many counts of this clonotype. CDR3 nucleotides: TGCAGTGCTAGAGGACTAGCGGGAGGGCGCCCCTACAATGAGCAGTTCTTC. The encoded protein is CSARGLAGGRPYNEQFF. The chain has TRBV20-1 and TRBJ2-1, with TRBD2 matching over 14 bases. V gave up 1 base and J gave up 2 bases; unmatched junction bases: 4. The CDR3 runs to 17 residues. The germline CDR1 and CDR2 sequences are DFQATT and SNEGSKA (reference sequence).

Only a few counts were recorded for this clonotype. The rearrangement uses TRBV3-1 and TRBJ2-3; D call uncertain. CDR1 and CDR2 (germline): LGHDT, YNNKEL (reference sequence). Trimming shortened V by 4 bases and J by 6 bases, and 8 bases separated the two germline ends. The CDR3 covers 12 residues. The CDR3 reads CASSPHRDTQYF. The CDR3, as DNA: TGTGCCAGCAGCCCTCACCGGGATACGCAGTATTTT.

This clonotype was seen many times. The J gene is TRBJ2-3, the V gene TRBV5-1, with 9 bases lining up with TRBD2. Trimming took 4 bases from V and 1 from J; bases not matched to a gene: 19. The V gene's germline CDR1 is SGHRS and CDR2 YFSETQ. This CDR3 has 20 amino acids. CDR3 sequence (DNA): TGCGCCAGCAGCCACCCGGAGCTAGCGGGAACCAAGGGGGGCACAGATACGCAGTATTTT. This encodes CASSHPELAGTKGGTDTQYF.

This clonotype was observed at least ten times. The CDR3 loop reads CASGASGGKNTEAFF. The CDR3 coding sequence is TGTGCCAGCGGCGCCTCGGGGGGGAAGAACACTGAAGCTTTCTTT. The chain couples TRBV7-9 to TRBJ1-1; weak D call: TRBD1 (5 bases). Germline V gene sequence: CDR1 SEHNR, CDR2 FQNEAQ (reference sequence). The CDR3 has 15 residues. The V gene lost 8 bases and the J gene lost 1 base, with 17 bases spanning the gap.

The V gene is TRBV9, the J gene TRBJ2-1; 16 nucleotides align to TRBD2. This CDR3 comprises 19 residues. Germline CDR1 is SGDLS and CDR2 is YYNGEE. The V gene end was trimmed by 3 bases and the J gene end by 5 bases; junction bases not matched to a gene: 11. The DNA for the CDR3 is TGTGCCAGCAGCGCATCCCCGGGACTAGCGGGAGGGCCCGACAATGAGCAGTTCTTC. Translated: CASSASPGLAGGPDNEQFF.

This chain uses TRBV14 with TRBJ2-7; the match to TRBD2 covers 14 bases. The ends lost 3 bases at V and 2 bases at J; junction bases unmatched: 9. Per the germline V gene, CDR1 is SGHDN and CDR2 is FVKESK. The CDR3 spans 18 residues. CDR3 residues: CASSQGGLAGALPYEQYF. The CDR3, as DNA: TGTGCCAGCAGCCAGGGGGGACTAGCGGGAGCCCTTCCCTACGAGCAGTACTTC.

This clonotype was picked up many times. The rearrangement links TRBV9 to TRBJ2-7, with TRBD2 identical over 13 bases. The V gene's germline CDR1 is SGDLS and CDR2 YYNGEE. Germline trimming cut 3 bases from V and 0 bases from J; bases unmatched to any gene: 3. The CDR3 has 16 amino acids. CDR3 loop: CASSGLAGGFSYEQYF. The CDR3 DNA sequence: TGTGCCAGCAGCGGACTAGCGGGAGGCTTCTCCTACGAGCAGTACTTC.

Of note for this clonotype: The limits of the CDR3 on the DNA are not certain, so only TCRdb's listed CDR3 is given. V is TRBV5-1 and J is TRBJ2-1; the DNA was not compared with TRBD1, the D call given in the table. CDR1 is SGHRS and CDR2 is YFSETQ in the germline V gene. The CDR3 spans 21 amino acids, including both terminal residues. CDR3 amino acids: CASSLDGQNYEQYFGPGKQFF.

This clonotype has a count of ten or more. This chain uses TRBV6-1 with TRBJ2-3, with D possibly matching TRBD2 (5 bases). CDR1 and CDR2 from the germline V gene are MNHNS and SASEGT. Trimming took 2 bases from V and 1 from J, leaving 10 bases between them. The CDR3 contains 15 residues. CDR3 bases: TGTGCCAGCAGTGAACGAGGACTCCGCACAGATACGCAGTATTTT. It encodes CASSERGLRTDTQYF.